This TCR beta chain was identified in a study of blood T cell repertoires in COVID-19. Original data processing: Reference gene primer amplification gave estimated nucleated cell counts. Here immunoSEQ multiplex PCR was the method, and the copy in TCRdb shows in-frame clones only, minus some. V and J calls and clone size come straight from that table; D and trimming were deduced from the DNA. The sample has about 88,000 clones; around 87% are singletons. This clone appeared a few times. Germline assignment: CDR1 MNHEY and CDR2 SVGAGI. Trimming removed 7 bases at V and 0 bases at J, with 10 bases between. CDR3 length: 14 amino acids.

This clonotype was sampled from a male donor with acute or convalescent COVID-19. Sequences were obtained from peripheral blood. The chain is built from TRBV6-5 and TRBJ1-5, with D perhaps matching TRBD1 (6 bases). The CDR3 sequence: CASITGISNQPQHF. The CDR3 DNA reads TGTGCCAGCATTACAGGGATTAGCAATCAGCCCCAGCATTTT.